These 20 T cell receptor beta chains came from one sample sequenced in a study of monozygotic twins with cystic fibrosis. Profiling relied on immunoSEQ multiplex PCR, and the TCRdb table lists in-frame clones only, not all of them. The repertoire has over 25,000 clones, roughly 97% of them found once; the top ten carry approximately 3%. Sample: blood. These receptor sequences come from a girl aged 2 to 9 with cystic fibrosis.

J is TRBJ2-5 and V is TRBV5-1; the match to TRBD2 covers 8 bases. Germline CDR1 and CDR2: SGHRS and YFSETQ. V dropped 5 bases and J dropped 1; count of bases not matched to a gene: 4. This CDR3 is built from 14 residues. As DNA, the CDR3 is TGCGCCAGCAGATACAGCGGGAGCCAAGAGACCCAGTACTTC. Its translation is CASRYSGSQETQYF.

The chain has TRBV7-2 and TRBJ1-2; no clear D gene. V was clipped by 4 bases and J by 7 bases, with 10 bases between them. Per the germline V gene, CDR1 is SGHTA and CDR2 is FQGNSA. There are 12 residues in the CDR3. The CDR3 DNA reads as TGTGCCAGCAGCTACACATTTGGTGGCTACACCTTC. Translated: CASSYTFGGYTF.

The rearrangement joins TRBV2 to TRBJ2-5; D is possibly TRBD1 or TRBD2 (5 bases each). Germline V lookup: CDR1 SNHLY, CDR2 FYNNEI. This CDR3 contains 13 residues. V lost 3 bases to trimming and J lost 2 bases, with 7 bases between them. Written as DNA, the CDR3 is TGTGCCAGCAGTGAGAGGGGACAAGAGACCCAGTACTTC. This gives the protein CASSERGQETQYF.

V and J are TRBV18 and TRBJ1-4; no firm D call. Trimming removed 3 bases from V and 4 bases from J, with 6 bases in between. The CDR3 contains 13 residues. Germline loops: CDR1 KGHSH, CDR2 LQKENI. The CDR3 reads CASSPAGNEKLFF. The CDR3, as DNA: TGTGCCAGCTCACCGGCGGGTAATGAAAAACTGTTTTTT. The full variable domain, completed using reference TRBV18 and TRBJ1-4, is NAGVMQNPRHLVRRRGQEARLRCSPMKGHSHVYWYRQLPEEGLKFMVYLQKENIIDESGMPKERFSAEFPKEGPSILRIQQVVRGDSAAYFCASSPAGNEKLFFGSGTQLSVL.

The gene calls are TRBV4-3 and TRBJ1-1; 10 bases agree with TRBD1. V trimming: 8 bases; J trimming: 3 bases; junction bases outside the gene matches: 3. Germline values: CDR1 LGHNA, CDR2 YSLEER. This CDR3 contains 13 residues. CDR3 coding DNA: TGCGCCAGCCGAGGACAGGGGGACACTGAAGCTTTCTTT. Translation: CASRGQGDTEAFF.

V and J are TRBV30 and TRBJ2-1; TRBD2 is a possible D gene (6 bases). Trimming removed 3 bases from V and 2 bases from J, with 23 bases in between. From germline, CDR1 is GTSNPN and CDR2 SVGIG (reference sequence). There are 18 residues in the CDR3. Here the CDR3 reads CAWRPWGRPVGPYNEQFF. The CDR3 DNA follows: TGTGCCTGGAGGCCGTGGGGGAGGCCCGTGGGGCCCTACAATGAGCAGTTCTTC.

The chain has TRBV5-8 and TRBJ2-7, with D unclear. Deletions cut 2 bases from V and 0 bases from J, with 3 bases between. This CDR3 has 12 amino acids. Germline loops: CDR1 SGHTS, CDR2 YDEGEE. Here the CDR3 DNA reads TGTGCCAGCAGCTTTAGCTCCTACGAGCAGTACTTC. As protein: CASSFSSYEQYF.

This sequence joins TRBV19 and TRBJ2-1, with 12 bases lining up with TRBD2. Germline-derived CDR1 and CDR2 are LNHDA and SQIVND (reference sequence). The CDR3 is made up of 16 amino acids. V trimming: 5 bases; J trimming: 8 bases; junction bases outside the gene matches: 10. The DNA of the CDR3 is TGTGCCAGTAGTTGGCGACTAGCGGGAGCAATCGATGAGCAGTTCTTC. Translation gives CASSWRLAGAIDEQFF.

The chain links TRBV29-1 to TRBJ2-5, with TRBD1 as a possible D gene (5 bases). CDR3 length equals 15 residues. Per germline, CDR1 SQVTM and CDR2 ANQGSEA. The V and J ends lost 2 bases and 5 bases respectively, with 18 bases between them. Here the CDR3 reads CSVEPVTEGLETQYF. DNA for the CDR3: TGCAGCGTTGAACCTGTGACAGAAGGCTTGGAGACCCAGTACTTC.

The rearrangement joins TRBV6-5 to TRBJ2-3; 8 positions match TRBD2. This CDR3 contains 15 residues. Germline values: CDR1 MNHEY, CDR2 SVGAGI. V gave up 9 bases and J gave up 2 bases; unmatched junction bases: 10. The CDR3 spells CASRLSGSNTDTQYF. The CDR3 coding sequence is TGTGCCAGTCGTTTGAGCGGGAGCAACACAGATACGCAGTATTTT.

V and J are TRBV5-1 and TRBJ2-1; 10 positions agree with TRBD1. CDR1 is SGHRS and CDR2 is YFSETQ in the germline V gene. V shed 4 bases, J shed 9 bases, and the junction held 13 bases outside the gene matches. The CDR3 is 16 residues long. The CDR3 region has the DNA TGCGCCAGCAGCCTAGGGCCCGGGACAGGGGAAGTTGAGCAGTTCTTC. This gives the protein CASSLGPGTGEVEQFF.

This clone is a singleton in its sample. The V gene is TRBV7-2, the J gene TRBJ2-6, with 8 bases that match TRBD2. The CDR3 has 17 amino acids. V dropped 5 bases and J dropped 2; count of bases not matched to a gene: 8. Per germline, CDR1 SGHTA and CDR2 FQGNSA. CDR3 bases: TGTGCCAGCAGCCCTGAAGCGGGAGCCCCTGGGGCCAACGTCCTGACTTTC. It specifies CASSPEAGAPGANVLTF.

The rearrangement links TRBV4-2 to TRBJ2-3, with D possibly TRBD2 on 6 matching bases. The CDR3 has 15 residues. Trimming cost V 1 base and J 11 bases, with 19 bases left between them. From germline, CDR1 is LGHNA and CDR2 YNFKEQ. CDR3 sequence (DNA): TGTGCCAGCAGCCAAGGGGGGGTCGCCCGCGGGGTGCAGTATTTT. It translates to CASSQGGVARGVQYF.

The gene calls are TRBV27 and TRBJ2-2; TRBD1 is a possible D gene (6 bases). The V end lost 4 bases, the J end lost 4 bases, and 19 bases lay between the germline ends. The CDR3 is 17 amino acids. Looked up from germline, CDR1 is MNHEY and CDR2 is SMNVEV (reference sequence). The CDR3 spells CASSSNNNRAITGELFF. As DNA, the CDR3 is TGTGCCAGCAGTTCCAACAATAACAGGGCGATCACCGGGGAGCTGTTTTTT.

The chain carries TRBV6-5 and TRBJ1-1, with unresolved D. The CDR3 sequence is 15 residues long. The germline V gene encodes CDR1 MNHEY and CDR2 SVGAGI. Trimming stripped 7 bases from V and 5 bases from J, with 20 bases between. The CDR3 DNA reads TGTGCCAGCACCCCGCGGGGTGGGCCCAAGACTGAAGCTTTCTTT. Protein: CASTPRGGPKTEAFF.

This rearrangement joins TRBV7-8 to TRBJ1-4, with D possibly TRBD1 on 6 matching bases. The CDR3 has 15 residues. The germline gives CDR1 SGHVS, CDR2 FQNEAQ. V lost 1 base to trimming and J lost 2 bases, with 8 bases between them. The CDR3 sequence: CASSLGGPTNEKLFF. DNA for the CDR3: TGTGCCAGCAGCTTAGGGGGGCCGACTAATGAAAAACTGTTTTTT.

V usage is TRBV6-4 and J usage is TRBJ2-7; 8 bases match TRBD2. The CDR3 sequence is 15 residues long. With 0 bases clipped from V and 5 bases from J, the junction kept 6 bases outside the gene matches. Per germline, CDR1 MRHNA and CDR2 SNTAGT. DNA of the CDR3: TGTGCCAGCAGTGACTCGCCTAGCGGGTTGGACGAGCAGTACTTC. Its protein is CASSDSPSGLDEQYF.

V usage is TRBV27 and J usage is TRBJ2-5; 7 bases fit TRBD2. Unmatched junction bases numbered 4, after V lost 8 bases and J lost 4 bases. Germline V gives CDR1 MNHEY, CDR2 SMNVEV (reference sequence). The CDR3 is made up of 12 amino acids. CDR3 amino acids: CASGREPETQYF. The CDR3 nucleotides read TGTGCCAGCGGGCGGGAGCCAGAGACCCAGTACTTC.

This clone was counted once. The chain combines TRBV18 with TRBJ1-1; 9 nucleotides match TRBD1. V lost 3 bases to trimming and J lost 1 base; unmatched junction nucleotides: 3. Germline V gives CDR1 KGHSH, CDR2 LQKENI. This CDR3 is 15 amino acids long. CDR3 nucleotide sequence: TGTGCCAGCTCACCTAGGACAGGGGAGAACACTGAAGCTTTCTTT. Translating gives CASSPRTGENTEAFF.

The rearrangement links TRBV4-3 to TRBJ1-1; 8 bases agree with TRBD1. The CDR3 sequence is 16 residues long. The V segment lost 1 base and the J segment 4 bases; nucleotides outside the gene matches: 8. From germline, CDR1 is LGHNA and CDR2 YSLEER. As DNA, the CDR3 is TGCGCCAGCAGCCAAGTCTATGGACAGGGAGTCACTGAAGCTTTCTTT. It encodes CASSQVYGQGVTEAFF.